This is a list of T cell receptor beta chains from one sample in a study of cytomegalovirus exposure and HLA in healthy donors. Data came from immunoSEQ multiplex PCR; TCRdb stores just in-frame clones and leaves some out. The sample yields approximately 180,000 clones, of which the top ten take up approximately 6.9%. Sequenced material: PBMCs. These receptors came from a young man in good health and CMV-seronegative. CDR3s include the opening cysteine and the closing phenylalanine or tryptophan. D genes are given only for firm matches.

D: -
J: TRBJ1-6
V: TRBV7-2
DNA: TGTGCCAGCAGCTTAATCGGGAATTTGAATTCACCCCTCCACTTT
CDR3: CASSLIGNLNSPLHF

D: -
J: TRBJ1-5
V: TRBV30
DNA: TGTGCCTGGAGTGCCCGGAGGGGAGGACAGCCCCAGCATTTT
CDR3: CAWSARRGGQPQHF

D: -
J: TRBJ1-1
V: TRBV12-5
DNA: TGTGCTAGTGGTTTGGTACGCGGGGGGCGGTCGAACACTGAAGCTTTCTTT
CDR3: CASGLVRGGRSNTEAFF

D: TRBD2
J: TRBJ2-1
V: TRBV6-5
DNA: TGTGCCAGCAGTTACTCTGAGGGACTACCGAACAATGAGCAGTTCTTC
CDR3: CASSYSEGLPNNEQFF

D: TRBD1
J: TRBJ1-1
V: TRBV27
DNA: TGTGCCAGCAGTAAACACAGGGGTTTGAACACTGAAGCTTTCTTT
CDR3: CASSKHRGLNTEAFF

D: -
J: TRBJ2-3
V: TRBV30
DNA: TGTGCCCTATCCCTGGGGGGGCGAGATACGCAGTATTTT
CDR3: CALSLGGRDTQYF

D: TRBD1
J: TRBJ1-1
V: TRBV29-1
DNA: TGCAGCGTTGAAGGGACAGGGAACACTGAAGCTTTCTTT
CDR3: CSVEGTGNTEAFF

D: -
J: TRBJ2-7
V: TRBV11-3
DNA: TGTGCCAGCAGCCCCCGTCGGGGGGAGCAGTACTTC
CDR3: CASSPRRGEQYF

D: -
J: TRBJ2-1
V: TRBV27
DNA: TGTGCCAGCAGTTTCATTAGCGGAGGGGTCAATGAGCAGTTCTTC
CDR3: CASSFISGGVNEQFF

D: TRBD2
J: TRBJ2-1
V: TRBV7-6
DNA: TGTGCCAGCAGCTTAGCGTTCGGACTAGCGGGAGGGCCGTATGAGCAGTTCTTC
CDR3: CASSLAFGLAGGPYEQFF

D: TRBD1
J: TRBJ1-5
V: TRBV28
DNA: TGTGCCAGCAGTTTCATTTCGAGGGGGCAGGATCAGCCCCAGCATTTT
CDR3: CASSFISRGQDQPQHF

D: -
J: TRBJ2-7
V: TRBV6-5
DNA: TGTGCCAGCAGTTACGGTAGCGTTGGCTACGAGCAGTACTTC
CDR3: CASSYGSVGYEQYF

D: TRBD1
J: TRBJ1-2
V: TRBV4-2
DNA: TGTGCCAGCAGCCAATTTGGACAGGGGGCAGTTGCTGGCTACACCTTC
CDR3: CASSQFGQGAVAGYTF

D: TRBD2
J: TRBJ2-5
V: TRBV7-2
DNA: TGTGCCAGCAGCTTAGATCCTAGCGGAGAGACCCAGTACTTC
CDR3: CASSLDPSGETQYF

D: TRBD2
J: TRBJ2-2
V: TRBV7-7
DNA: TGTGCCAGCAGCCGACGGACTAGCGGGAGGACCAACACCGGGGAGCTGTTTTTT
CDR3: CASSRRTSGRTNTGELFF

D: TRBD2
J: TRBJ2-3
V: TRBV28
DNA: TGTGCCAGCAGTTTATTTGGCCTAGCGGGAGGTACAGATACGCAGTATTTT
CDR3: CASSLFGLAGGTDTQYF

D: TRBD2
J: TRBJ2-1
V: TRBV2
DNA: TGTGCCAGCAAGCTCGAACTGGGACTAAATCCACATGAGCAGTTCTTC
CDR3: CASKLELGLNPHEQFF

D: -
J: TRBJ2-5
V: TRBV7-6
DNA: TGTGCCAGCAGCCGATACAGCCAAGAGACCCAGTACTTC
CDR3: CASSRYSQETQYF

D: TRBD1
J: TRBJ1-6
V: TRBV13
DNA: TGTGCCAGCAGCTCCAGGGGGGATTCACCCCTCCACTTT
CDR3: CASSSRGDSPLHF

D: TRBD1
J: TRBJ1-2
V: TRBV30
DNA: TGTGCCTGGAGTCCAGGACAGGGGGCCTATGGCTACACCTTC
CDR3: CAWSPGQGAYGYTF

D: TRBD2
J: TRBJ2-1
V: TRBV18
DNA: TGTGCCAGCTCACGCCAACTAGCGGACTCCTACAATGAGCAGTTCTTC
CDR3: CASSRQLADSYNEQFF

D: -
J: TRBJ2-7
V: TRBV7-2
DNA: TGTGCCATTCCTTTGAGGGCGGCCCAGGACTTC
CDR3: CAIPLRAAQDF

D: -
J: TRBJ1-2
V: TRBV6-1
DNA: TGTGCCATCGAGGCGGAGACTTCGATTAGGTATGGCTACACCTTC
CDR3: CAIEAETSIRYGYTF

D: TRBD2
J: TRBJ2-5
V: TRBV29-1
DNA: TGCAGCGTGGGGGGACTAGGGGGGGGTATGGGGGAGACCCAGTACTTC
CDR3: CSVGGLGGGMGETQYF

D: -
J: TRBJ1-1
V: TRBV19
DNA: TGTGCCAGTAGTATAGATCCTACAGAGATGAACACTGAAGCTTTCTTT
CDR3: CASSIDPTEMNTEAFF

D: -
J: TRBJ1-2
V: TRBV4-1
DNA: TGCGCCAGCAGCCAAGAATGGCAGAACTATGGCTACACCTTC
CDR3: CASSQEWQNYGYTF

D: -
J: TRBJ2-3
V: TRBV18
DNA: TGTGCCAGCTCACCAATTTACCCCGGGGGCGGGAGTCCCAAACCAGATACGCAGTATTTT
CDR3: CASSPIYPGGGSPKPDTQYF

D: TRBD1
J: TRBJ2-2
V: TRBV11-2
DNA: TGTGCCAGCAGCTTAGCGACAGGGGTCGGGGAGCTGTTTTTT
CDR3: CASSLATGVGELFF

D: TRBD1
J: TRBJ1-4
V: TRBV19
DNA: TGTGCCAGTAGTATACGGGACAGGGGGGGCGAAAAACTGTTTTTT
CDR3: CASSIRDRGGEKLFF

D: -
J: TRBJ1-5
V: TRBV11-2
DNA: TGTGCCAGCAGCCCGGGGACGGAGGGGTTCTGGCCCCAGCATTTT
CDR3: CASSPGTEGFWPQHF

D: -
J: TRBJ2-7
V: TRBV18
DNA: TGTGCCAGCTCACCACCGGAGAAAACCTACGAGCAGTACTTC
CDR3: CASSPPEKTYEQYF

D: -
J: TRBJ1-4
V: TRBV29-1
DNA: TGCAGCGTTGGTGGTCGGGAGGAAAAACTGTTTTTT
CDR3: CSVGGREEKLFF

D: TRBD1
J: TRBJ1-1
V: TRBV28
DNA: TGTGCCAGCAAAACCTCCGGGACAGGGCCTGAAGCTTTCTTT
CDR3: CASKTSGTGPEAFF

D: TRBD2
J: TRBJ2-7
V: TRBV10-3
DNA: TGTGCCATCAGTGATAGCGGGAGGACCTACGAGCAGTACTTC
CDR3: CAISDSGRTYEQYF

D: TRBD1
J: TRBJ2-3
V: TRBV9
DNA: TGTGCCAGCAGCGTGACAGGGCCCACAGATACGCAGTATTTT
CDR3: CASSVTGPTDTQYF

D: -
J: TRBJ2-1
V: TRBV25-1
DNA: TGTGCCAGCAGTAGGGGGTCGCTATACAATGAGCAGTTCTTC
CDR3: CASSRGSLYNEQFF

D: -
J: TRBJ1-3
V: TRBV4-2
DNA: TGTGCCAGCAGCCAAGAAATTTCTGCGGCAAACACCATATATTTT
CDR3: CASSQEISAANTIYF

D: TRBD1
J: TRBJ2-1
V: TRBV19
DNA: TGTGCCAGTAGTATAATTGGAGGGACAGGGACCTGGCATGAGCAGTTCTTC
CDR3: CASSIIGGTGTWHEQFF

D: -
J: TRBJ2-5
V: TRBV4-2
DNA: TGTGCCAGCAGCCAAGGTTCCCCGGGCCACAGGGAAGAGACCCAGTACTTC
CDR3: CASSQGSPGHREETQYF

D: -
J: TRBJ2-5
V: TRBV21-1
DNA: TGTGCCAGCAGCAAAGTAGGGACTACATTAGGAGAGACCCAGTACTTC
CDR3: CASSKVGTTLGETQYF

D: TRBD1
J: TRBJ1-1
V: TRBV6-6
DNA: TGTGCCAGCAGTTACGGGACAGTAGAAGCTTTCTTT
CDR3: CASSYGTVEAFF

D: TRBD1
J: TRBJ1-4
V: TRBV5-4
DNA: TGTGCCAGCAGCCGCCAGGGGGCTGCAACTAATGAAAAACTGTTTTTT
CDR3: CASSRQGAATNEKLFF

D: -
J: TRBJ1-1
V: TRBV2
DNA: TGTGCCAGCAGTGCGACAGCTGAAGCTTTCTTT
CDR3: CASSATAEAFF

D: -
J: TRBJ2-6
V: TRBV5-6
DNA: TGTGCCAGCAGCTTACGAGGACTCTCTGGGGCCAACGTCCTGACTTTC
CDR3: CASSLRGLSGANVLTF

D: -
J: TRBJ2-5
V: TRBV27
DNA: TGTGCCAGCAGTTTATCAGGGGCCCGGGAGACCCAGTACTTC
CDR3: CASSLSGARETQYF

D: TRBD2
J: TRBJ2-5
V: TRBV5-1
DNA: TGCGCCAGCAGCCGACCGCTAGCGGGAGGTCACCAAGAGACCCAGTACTTC
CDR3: CASSRPLAGGHQETQYF

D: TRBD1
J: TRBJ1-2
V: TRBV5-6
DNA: TGTGCCAGCAGCTTCGGAGGGACAGGGGGCGAGTATGGCTACACCTTC
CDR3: CASSFGGTGGEYGYTF

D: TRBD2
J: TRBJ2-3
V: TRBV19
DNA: TGTGCCAGTCGCAGCGGGGGGGAGGCAGATACGCAGTATTTT
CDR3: CASRSGGEADTQYF

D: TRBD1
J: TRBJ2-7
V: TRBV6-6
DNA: TGTGCCAGCGGGGACAGGGCACCCTACGAGCAGTACTTC
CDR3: CASGDRAPYEQYF

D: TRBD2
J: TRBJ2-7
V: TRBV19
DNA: TGTGCCAGTAAAACTAGCGGGGGAGCCTACGAGCAGTACTTC
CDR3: CASKTSGGAYEQYF

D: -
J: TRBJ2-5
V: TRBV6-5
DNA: TGTGCCAGCAACCCCCTAAACAGGGGAGGAGAGACCCAGTACTTC
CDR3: CASNPLNRGGETQYF

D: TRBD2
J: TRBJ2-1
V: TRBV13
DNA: TGTGCCAGCAGCTCCCAATCTCTGAGCGGGGGTTTGAATGAGCAGTTCTTC
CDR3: CASSSQSLSGGLNEQFF

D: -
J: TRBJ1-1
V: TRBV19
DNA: TGTGCCAGTAGTATAGCCAGGGACACTGAAGCTTTCTTT
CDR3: CASSIARDTEAFF